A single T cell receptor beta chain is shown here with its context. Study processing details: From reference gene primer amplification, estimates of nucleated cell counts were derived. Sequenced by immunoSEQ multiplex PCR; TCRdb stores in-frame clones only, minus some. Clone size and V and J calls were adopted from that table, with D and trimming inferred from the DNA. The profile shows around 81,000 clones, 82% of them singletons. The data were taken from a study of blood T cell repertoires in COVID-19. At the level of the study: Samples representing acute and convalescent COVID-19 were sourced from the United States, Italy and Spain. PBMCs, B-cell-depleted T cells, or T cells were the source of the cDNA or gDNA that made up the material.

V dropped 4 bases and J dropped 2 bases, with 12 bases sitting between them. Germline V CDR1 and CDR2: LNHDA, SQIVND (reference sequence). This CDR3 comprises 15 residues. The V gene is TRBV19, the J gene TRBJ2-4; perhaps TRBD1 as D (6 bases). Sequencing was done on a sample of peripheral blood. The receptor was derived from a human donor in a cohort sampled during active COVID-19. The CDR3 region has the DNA TGTGCCAGTAGTACCACACAGGGTCCCAAAAACATTCAGTACTTC. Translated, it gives CASSTTQGPKNIQYF.